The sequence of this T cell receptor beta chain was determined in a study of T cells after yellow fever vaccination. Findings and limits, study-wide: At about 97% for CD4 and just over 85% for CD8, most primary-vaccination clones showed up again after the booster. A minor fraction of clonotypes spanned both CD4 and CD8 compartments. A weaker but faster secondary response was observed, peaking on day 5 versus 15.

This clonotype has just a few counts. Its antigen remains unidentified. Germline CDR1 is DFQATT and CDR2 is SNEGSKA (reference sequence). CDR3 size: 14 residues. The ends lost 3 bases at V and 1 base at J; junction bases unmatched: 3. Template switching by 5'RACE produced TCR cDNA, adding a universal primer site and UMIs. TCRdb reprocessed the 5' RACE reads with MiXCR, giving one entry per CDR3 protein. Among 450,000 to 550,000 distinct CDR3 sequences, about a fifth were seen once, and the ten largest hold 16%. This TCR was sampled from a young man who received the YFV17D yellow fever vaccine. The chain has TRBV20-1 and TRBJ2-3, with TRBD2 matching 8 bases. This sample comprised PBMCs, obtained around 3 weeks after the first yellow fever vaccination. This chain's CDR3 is CSASAGLGTDTQYF. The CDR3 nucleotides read TGCAGTGCTAGCGCGGGACTAGGCACAGATACGCAGTATTTT.